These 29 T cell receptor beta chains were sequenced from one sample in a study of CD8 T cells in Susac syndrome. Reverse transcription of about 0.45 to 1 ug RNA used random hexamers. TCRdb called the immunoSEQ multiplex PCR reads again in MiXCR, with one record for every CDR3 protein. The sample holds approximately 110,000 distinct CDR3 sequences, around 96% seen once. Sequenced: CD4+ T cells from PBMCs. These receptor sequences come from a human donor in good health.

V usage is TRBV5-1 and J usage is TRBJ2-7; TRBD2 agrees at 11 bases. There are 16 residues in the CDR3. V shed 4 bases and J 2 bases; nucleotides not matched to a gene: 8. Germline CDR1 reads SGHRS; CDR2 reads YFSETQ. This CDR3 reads CASSPPSGRTAYEQYF. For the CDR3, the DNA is TGCGCCAGCAGCCCACCTAGCGGGAGGACCGCCTACGAGCAGTACTTC.

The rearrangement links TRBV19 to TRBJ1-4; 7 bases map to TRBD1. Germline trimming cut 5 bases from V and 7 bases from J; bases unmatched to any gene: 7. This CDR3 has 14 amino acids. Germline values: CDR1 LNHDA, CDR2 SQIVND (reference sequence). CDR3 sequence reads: CASSSHRGREKLFF. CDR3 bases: TGTGCCAGTAGTTCTCACAGGGGACGTGAAAAACTGTTTTTT.

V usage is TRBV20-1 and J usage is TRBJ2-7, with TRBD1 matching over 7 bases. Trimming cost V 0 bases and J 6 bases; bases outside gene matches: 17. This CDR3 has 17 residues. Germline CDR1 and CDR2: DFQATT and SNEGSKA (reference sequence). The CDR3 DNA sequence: TGCAGTGCTAGAGAGCTCCCCTTGACAGGGTACACTTCCGAGCAGTACTTC. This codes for CSARELPLTGYTSEQYF.

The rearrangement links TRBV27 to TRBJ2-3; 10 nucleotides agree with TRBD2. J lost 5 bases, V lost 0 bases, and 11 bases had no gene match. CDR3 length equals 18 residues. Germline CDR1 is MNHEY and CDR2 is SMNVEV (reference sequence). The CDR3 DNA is TGTGCCAGCAGTTTATCACTAGCGGGATTTTCCTCCTTAGATACGCAGTATTTT. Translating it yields CASSLSLAGFSSLDTQYF.

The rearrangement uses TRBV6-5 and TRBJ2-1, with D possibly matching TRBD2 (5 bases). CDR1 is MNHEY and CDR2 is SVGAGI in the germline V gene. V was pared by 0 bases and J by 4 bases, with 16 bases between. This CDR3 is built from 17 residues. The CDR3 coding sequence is TGTGCCAGCAGTTACTCGAGCACAGCGGCTGGGTACAATGAGCAGTTCTTC. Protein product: CASSYSSTAAGYNEQFF.

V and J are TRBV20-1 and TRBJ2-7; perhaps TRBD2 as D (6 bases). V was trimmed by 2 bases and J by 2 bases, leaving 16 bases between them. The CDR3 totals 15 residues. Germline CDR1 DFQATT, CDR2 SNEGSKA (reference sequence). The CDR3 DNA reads TGCAGTGCTAGACGGCCAGATAGCGGAGCCTACGAGCAGTACTTC. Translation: CSARRPDSGAYEQYF.

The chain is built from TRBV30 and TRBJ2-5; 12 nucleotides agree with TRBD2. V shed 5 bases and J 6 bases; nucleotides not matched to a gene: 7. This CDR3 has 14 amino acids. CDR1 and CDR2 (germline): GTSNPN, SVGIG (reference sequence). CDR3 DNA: TGTGCCTGGGAACTAGCGGGAGGCCCGAAGACCCAGTACTTC. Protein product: CAWELAGGPKTQYF. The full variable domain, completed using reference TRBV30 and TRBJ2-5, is SQTIHQWPATLVQPVGSPLSLECTVEGTSNPNLYWYRQAAGRGLQLLFYSVGIGQISSEVPQNLSASRPQDRQFILSSKKLLLSDSGFYLCAWELAGGPKTQYFGPGTRLLVL.

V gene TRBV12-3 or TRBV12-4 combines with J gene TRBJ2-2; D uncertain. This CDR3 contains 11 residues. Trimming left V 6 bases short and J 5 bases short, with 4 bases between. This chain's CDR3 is CASRSTGELFF. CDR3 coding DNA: TGTGCCAGCAGATCTACCGGGGAGCTGTTTTTT.

The CDR3 sequence: CSASGFSYEQYF. The CDR3, as DNA: TGCAGTGCTAGCGGGTTCTCCTACGAGCAGTACTTC. The V and J genes are TRBV20-1 and TRBJ2-7; D is unresolved. The CDR3 is 12 residues long. Germline lookup yields CDR1 DFQATT and CDR2 SNEGSKA (reference sequence). The ends were cut back, 3 bases at V and 0 bases at J, with 6 bases in the middle.

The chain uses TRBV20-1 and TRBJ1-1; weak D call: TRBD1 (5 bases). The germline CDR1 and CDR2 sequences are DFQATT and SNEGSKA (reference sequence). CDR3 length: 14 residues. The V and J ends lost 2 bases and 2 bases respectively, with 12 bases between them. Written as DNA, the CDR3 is TGCAGTGCTAGACGGGGGTACGGAAACACTGAAGCTTTCTTT. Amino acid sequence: CSARRGYGNTEAFF.

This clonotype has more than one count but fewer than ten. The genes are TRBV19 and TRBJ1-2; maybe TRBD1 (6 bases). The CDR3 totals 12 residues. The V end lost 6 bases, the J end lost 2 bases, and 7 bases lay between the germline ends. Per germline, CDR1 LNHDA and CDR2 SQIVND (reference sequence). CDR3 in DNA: TGTGCCAGTAGCGGACAGAACTATGGCTACACCTTC. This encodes CASSGQNYGYTF.

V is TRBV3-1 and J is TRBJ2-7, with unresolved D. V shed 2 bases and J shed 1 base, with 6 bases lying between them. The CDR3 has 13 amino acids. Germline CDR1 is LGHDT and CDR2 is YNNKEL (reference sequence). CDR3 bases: TGTGCCAGCAGCCAATGGCGGTCCTACGAGCAGTACTTC. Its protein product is CASSQWRSYEQYF.

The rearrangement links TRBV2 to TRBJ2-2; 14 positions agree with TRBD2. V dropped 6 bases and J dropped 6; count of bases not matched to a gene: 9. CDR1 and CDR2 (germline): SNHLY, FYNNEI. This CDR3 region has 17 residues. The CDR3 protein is CASSPGTSGSRPGELFF. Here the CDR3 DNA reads TGTGCCAGCAGCCCCGGGACTAGCGGGAGCCGACCCGGGGAGCTGTTTTTT. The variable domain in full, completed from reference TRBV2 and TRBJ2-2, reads EPEVTQTPSHQVTQMGQEVILRCVPISNHLYFYWYRQILGQKVEFLVSFYNNEISEKSEIFDDQFSVERPDGSNFTLKIRSTKLEDSAMYFCASSPGTSGSRPGELFFGEGSRLTVL.

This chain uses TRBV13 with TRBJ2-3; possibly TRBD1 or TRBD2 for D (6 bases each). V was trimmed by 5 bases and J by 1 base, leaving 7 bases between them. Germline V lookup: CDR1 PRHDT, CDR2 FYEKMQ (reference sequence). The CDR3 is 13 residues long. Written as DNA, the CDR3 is TGTGCCAGCAGCGGGGGGCGCACAGATACGCAGTATTTT. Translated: CASSGGRTDTQYF.

This chain's CDR3 is CASSQFDNSNTEAFF. CDR3 nucleotides: TGCGCCAGCAGTCAATTCGACAACTCGAACACTGAAGCTTTCTTT. This chain connects TRBV23-1 to TRBJ1-1; D is unclear. TRBV23-1 is known as an ORF, though its function is uncertain. The CDR3 runs to 15 residues. The V end was cut by 1 base, the J end by 1 base, with 10 bases between.

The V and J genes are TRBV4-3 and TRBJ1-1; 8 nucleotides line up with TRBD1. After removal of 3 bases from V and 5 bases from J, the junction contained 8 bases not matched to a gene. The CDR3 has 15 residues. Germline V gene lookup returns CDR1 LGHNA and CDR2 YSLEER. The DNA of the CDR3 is TGCGCCAGCAGCCAGATGGGGACAGGAGGTACTGAAGCTTTCTTT. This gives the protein CASSQMGTGGTEAFF.

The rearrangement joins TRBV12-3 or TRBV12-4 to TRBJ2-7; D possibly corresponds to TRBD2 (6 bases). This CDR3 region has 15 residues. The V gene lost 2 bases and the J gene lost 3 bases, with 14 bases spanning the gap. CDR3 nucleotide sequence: TGTGCCAGCAGTTTAACGGGGCTAGCGTTCTACGAGCAGTACTTC. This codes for CASSLTGLAFYEQYF.

CDR3 sequence (DNA): TGTGCCAGCAGCCAAGGAAGTTACTATGGCTACACCTTC. This gives the protein CASSQGSYYGYTF. The genes are TRBV3-1 and TRBJ1-2; D uncertain. Germline lookup yields CDR1 LGHDT and CDR2 YNNKEL (reference sequence). This CDR3 comprises 13 residues. V dropped 1 base and J dropped 3 bases, with 6 bases sitting between them.

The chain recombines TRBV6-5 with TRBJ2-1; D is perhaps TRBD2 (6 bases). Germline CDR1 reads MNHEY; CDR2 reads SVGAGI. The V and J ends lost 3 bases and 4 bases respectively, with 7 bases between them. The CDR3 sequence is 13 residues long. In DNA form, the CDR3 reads TGTGCCAGCAGTTATGGGGGGTACAATGAGCAGTTCTTC. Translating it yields CASSYGGYNEQFF.

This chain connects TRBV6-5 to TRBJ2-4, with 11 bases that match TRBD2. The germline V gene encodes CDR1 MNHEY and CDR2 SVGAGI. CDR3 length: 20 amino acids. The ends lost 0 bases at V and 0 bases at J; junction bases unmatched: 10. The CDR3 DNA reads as TGTGCCAGCAGTTACTCGTCTTTAGCGGGAGGGCCCATAGCCAAAAACATTCAGTACTTC. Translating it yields CASSYSSLAGGPIAKNIQYF.

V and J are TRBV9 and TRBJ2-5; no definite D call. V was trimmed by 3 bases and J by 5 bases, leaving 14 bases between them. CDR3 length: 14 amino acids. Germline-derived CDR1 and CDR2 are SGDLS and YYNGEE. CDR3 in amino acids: CASSAGAPRETQYF. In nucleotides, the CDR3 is TGTGCCAGCAGCGCGGGCGCTCCCAGGGAGACCCAGTACTTC.

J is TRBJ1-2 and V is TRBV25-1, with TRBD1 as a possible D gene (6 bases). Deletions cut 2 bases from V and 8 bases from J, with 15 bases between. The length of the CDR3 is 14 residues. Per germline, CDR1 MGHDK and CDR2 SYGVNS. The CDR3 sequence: CASSETGGARGYTF. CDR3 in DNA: TGTGCCAGCAGTGAAACTGGGGGGGCTCGGGGCTACACCTTC.

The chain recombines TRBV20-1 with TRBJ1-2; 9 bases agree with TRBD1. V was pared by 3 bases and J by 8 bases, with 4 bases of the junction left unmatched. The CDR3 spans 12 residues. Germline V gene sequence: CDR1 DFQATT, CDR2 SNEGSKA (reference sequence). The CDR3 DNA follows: TGCAGTGCTAGGGGACAGGGATCGGGCTACACCTTC. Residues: CSARGQGSGYTF.

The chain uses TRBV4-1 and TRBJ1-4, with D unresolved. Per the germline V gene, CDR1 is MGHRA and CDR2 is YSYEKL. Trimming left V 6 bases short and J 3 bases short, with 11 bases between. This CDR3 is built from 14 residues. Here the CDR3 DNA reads TGCGCCAGCAGAATCCGGGTATCTAATGAAAAACTGTTTTTT. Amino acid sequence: CASRIRVSNEKLFF.

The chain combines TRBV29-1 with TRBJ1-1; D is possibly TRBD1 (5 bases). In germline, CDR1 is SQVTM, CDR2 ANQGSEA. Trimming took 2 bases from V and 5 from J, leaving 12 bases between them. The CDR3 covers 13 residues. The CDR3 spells CSVESQGFTEAFF. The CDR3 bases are TGCAGCGTTGAATCTCAGGGTTTTACTGAAGCTTTCTTT.

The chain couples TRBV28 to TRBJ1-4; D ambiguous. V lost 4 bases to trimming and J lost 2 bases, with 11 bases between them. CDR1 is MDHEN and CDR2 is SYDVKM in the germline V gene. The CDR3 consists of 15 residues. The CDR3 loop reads CASSSSVGTNEKLFF. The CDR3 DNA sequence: TGTGCCAGCAGTTCTTCAGTAGGGACTAATGAAAAACTGTTTTTT. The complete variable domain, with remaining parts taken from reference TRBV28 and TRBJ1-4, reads DVKVTQSSRYLVKRTGEKVFLECVQDMDHENMFWYRQDPGLGLRLIYFSYDVKMKEKGDIPEGYSVSREKKERFSLILESASTNQTSMYLCASSSSVGTNEKLFFGSGTQLSVL.

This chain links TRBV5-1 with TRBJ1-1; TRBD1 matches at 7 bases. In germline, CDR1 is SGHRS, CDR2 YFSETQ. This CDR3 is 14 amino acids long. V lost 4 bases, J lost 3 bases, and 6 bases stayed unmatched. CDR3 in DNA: TGCGCCAGCAGCACCCGGACAGGCGACACTGAAGCTTTCTTT. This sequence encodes CASSTRTGDTEAFF. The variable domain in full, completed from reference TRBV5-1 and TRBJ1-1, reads KAGVTQTPRYLIKTRGQQVTLSCSPISGHRSVSWYQQTPGQGLQFLFEYFSETQRNKGNFPGRFSGRQFSNSRSEMNVSTLELGDSALYLCASSTRTGDTEAFFGQGTRLTVV.

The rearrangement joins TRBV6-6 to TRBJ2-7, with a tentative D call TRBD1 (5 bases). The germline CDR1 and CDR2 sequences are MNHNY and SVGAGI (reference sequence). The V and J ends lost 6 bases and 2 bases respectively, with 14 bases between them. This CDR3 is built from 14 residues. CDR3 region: CASRKTASTYEQYF. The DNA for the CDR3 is TGTGCCAGCAGAAAGACAGCCTCAACCTACGAGCAGTACTTC.

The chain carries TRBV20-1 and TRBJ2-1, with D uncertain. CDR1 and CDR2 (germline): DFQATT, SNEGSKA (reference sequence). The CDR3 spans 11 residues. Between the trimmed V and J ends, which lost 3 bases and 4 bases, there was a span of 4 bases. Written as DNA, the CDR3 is TGCAGTGCTAGCGGATACAATGAGCAGTTCTTC. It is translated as CSASGYNEQFF.